These 2 T cell receptor beta chains were sequenced from one sample in a study of blood T cell repertoires in COVID-19. Sequencing used immunoSEQ multiplex PCR; TCRdb keeps in-frame clones, though not all of them. This sample has 180,000 or so clones, with roughly nine tenths found just once. Sequencing input: peripheral blood. The receptors stem from a woman aged 55-69 years with COVID-19, enrolled during active disease.

This chain connects TRBV21-1 to TRBJ2-3; TRBD2 is the table's D call, not checked against the DNA. TRBV21-1 is a pseudogene locus. This CDR3 spans 21 amino acids. The CDR3 protein is CASSKGWGKPETSGGTDTQYF. Written as DNA, the CDR3 is TGTGCCAGCAGCAAGGGTTGGGGCAAGCCCGAGACTAGCGGGGGCACAGATACGCAGTATTTT.

The V call is TRBV10-3, the J call TRBJ2-5, with 8 bases that match TRBD2. From germline, CDR1 is ENHRY and CDR2 SYGVKD. CDR3 length: 15 amino acids. The trim removed 10 bases at V and 5 bases at J, leaving 15 bases unmatched. The DNA of the CDR3 is TGTGCCACCTACTCCGGGGGTAGCGGGGTGGAGACCCAGTACTTC. Encoded protein: CATYSGGSGVETQYF.